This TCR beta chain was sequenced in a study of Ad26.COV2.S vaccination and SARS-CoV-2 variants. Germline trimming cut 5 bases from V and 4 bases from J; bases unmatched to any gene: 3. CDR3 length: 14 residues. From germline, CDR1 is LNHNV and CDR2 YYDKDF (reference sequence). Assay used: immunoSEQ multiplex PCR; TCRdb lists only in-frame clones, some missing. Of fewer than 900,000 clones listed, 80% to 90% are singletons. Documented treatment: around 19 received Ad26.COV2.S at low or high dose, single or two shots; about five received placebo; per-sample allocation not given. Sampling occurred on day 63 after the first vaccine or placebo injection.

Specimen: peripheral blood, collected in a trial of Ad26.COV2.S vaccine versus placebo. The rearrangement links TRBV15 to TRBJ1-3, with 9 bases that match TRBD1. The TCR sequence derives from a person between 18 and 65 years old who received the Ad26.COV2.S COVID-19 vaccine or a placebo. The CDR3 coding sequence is TGTGCCACCAGCCGGGACAGGGACGGAAACACCATATATTTT. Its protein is CATSRDRDGNTIYF.